The 17 T cell receptor beta chains reported below all come from one sample, sequenced in a study of cytomegalovirus exposure and HLA in healthy donors. Here immunoSEQ multiplex PCR was the method, and the copy in TCRdb shows in-frame clones only, minus some. Of hundreds of thousands of clones in the sample, roughly 87% were seen once. The material sequenced was PBMCs. All receptors derive from a woman younger than 45 in good health and CMV-seronegative.

This clone was detected only once. The gene calls are TRBV5-6 and TRBJ1-5; D is unclear. The germline V gene has CDR1 SGHDT and CDR2 YYEEEE. The CDR3 consists of 14 residues. V lost 1 base and J lost 5, with 10 bases in between. DNA of the CDR3: TGTGCCAGCAGCTTGTCCCGAGAGGATCAGCCCCAGCATTTT. Protein product: CASSLSREDQPQHF.

The chain links TRBV4-1 to TRBJ2-2; TRBD2 aligns across 10 bases. Unmatched junction bases numbered 6, after V lost 1 base and J lost 4 bases. This CDR3 is built from 17 residues. Germline V gene data show CDR1 as MGHRA and CDR2 as YSYEKL. The CDR3 spells CASSQVELAGVTGELFF. As DNA, the CDR3 is TGCGCCAGCAGCCAAGTTGAGCTAGCGGGAGTCACCGGGGAGCTGTTTTTT.

The J gene is TRBJ1-2, the V gene TRBV5-6; D unclear. In germline, CDR1 is SGHDT, CDR2 YYEEEE. The length of the CDR3 is 14 residues. V was shortened by 1 base and J by 7 bases, with 14 bases between the two germline ends. The CDR3 DNA reads TGTGCCAGCAGCTTGTCTCAGGTTTCCGCTGGCTACACCTTC. Translated: CASSLSQVSAGYTF. Complete variable domain (other parts from reference TRBV5-6 and TRBJ1-2): DAGVTQSPTHLIKTRGQQVTLRCSPKSGHDTVSWYQQALGQGPQFIFQYYEEEERQRGNFPDRFSGHQFPNYSSELNVNALLLGDSALYLCASSLSQVSAGYTFGSGTRLTVV.

In its sample, this clone was seen a few times. This rearrangement joins TRBV5-1 to TRBJ1-5; 7 bases are shared with TRBD1. The junction had 6 bases not matched to a gene; V was cut back by 2 bases and J by 7 bases. There are 14 residues in the CDR3. Per germline, CDR1 SGHRS and CDR2 YFSETQ. CDR3 DNA sequence: TGCGCCAGCAGCTTTCAAGGGGGCAGGCAGCCCCAGCATTTT. Amino acid sequence: CASSFQGGRQPQHF.

The V and J genes are TRBV4-1 and TRBJ1-5; 9 nucleotides agree with TRBD1. With V trimmed by 4 bases and J by 4 bases, 5 bases remained unmatched. The CDR3 covers 15 residues. Germline V lookup: CDR1 MGHRA, CDR2 YSYEKL. The CDR3 DNA reads TGCGCCAGCAGCCTTACAGGGGGCTCTAATCAGCCCCAGCATTTT. Its translation is CASSLTGGSNQPQHF.

On this clone itself: Its ends do not fully match the called genes, so a read error is possible. The chain combines TRBV19 with TRBJ2-7; no definite D call. CDR3 length equals 11 residues. The germline V gene encodes CDR1 LNHDA and CDR2 SQIVND (reference sequence). This CDR3 is CASSINNDQYF. The CDR3, as DNA: TGTGCCAGTAGTATTAACAACGATCAGTACTTC.

V gene TRBV25-1 combines with J gene TRBJ2-5; no firm D call. CDR3 length: 11 amino acids. The germline V and J ends were trimmed by 1 base and 5 bases, with 2 bases remaining between them. CDR1 is MGHDK, CDR2 SYGVNS, per germline. CDR3 in amino acids: CASSEWETQYF. CDR3 DNA: TGTGCCAGCAGTGAATGGGAGACCCAGTACTTC.

The gene calls are TRBV5-1 and TRBJ2-7; 12 nucleotides align to TRBD2. The CDR3 length is 15 residues. The trim removed 2 bases at V and 4 bases at J, leaving 4 bases unmatched. CDR1 is SGHRS, CDR2 YFSETQ, per germline. The CDR3: CASSFRTSGTYEQYF. DNA of the CDR3: TGCGCCAGCAGCTTTAGGACTAGCGGGACTTACGAGCAGTACTTC.

V and J are TRBV7-3 and TRBJ2-1; a possible D gene is TRBD1 (6 bases). Germline lookup yields CDR1 SGHTA and CDR2 FQGTGA. Trimming pared 5 bases from V and 1 base from J, leaving 12 bases between. This CDR3 has 15 residues. CDR3 coding DNA: TGTGCCAGCAGCCCTACCGGGACATCCTACAATGAGCAGTTCTTC. Amino acid sequence: CASSPTGTSYNEQFF.

The chain carries TRBV27 and TRBJ2-3; D not certain. V was cut by 2 bases and J by 5 bases, with 17 bases left in between. Germline CDR1 reads MNHEY; CDR2 reads SMNVEV (reference sequence). The CDR3 length is 16 residues. The CDR3 here is CASSLVQLGIGDTQYF. CDR3 nucleotides: TGTGCCAGCAGTTTAGTGCAGTTAGGGATTGGAGATACGCAGTATTTT.

J is TRBJ2-7 and V is TRBV5-1; possibly TRBD2 for D (6 bases). The CDR3 covers 13 residues. V shed 6 bases and J shed 3 bases, with 13 bases lying between them. Germline assignment: CDR1 SGHRS and CDR2 YFSETQ. CDR3 bases: TGCGCCAGCACGGGGGAACCCCTCTACGAGCAGTACTTC. Encoded protein: CASTGEPLYEQYF.

The genes are TRBV6-5 and TRBJ2-7; D not resolved. Germline CDR1 and CDR2: MNHEY and SVGAGI. V was cut by 5 bases and J by 2 bases, with 13 bases left in between. The CDR3 totals 14 residues. The CDR3: CASSRRLDAYEQYF. CDR3 nucleotides: TGTGCCAGCAGTCGACGACTCGACGCCTACGAGCAGTACTTC.

This clone has more than one count but fewer than ten. V and J are TRBV19 and TRBJ2-1; 14 bases line up with TRBD2. The CDR3 length is 19 residues. Germline trimming cut 1 base from V and 6 bases from J; bases unmatched to any gene: 11. Germline CDR1 LNHDA, CDR2 SQIVND (reference sequence). CDR3 amino acids: CASSIGQGTSGRTGNEQFF. Written as DNA, the CDR3 is TGTGCCAGTAGTATAGGTCAAGGGACTAGCGGGAGAACCGGCAATGAGCAGTTCTTC.

The table lists this clone with a count of one. The rearrangement links TRBV19 to TRBJ2-1, with 10 bases that match TRBD2. V gave up 7 bases and J gave up 3 bases; unmatched junction bases: 6. Germline loops: CDR1 LNHDA, CDR2 SQIVND (reference sequence). The CDR3 is made up of 15 amino acids. The CDR3 region has the DNA TGTGCCAGTACCGCTAGCGGGAGTGGCTACAATGAGCAGTTCTTC. Translating it yields CASTASGSGYNEQFF.

This clone was seen a single time. This rearrangement joins TRBV2 to TRBJ1-1; 9 bases align to TRBD1. Germline loops: CDR1 SNHLY, CDR2 FYNNEI. The CDR3 has 16 residues. Trimming took 4 bases from V and 4 from J; bases not matched to a gene: 10. The CDR3, as DNA: TGTGCCAGCAGTGCCTGGGACAGGGAAGGAATCACTGAAGCTTTCTTT. It translates to CASSAWDREGITEAFF.

CDR3 protein: CASSFRQGHTIYF. The DNA for the CDR3 is TGTGCCAGCAGCTTTAGACAGGGACACACCATATATTTT. The J gene is TRBJ1-3, the V gene TRBV7-2, with 7 bases identical to TRBD1. Unmatched junction bases numbered 4, after V lost 3 bases and J lost 8 bases. CDR3 size: 13 residues. Germline values: CDR1 SGHTA, CDR2 FQGNSA.

Details on this clone: Within the sample, other DNA sequences also encode this same CDR3. This sequence joins TRBV27 and TRBJ2-7; no clear D gene. Trimming cost V 3 bases and J 1 base, with 7 bases left between them. In germline, CDR1 is MNHEY, CDR2 SMNVEV (reference sequence). The CDR3 spans 13 residues. The CDR3 nucleotides are TGTGCCAGCAGTTTCGGTCGGTCCTACGAGCAGTACTTC. Its protein is CASSFGRSYEQYF.